The 2 T cell receptor beta chains given below trace back to one sample, sequenced in a study of blood T cell repertoires in COVID-19. Produced via immunoSEQ multiplex PCR; TCRdb's table is partial and in-frame only. The table lists some 260,000 clones, approximately 88% of them singletons. What was sequenced was peripheral blood. Receptors originate from a woman in her 70s with COVID-19, enrolled during active disease.

The V and J genes are TRBV6-5 and TRBJ2-2, with a weak D call TRBD1 (5 bases). V lost 0 bases and J lost 1, with 6 bases in between. Per the germline V gene, CDR1 is MNHEY and CDR2 is SVGAGI. The CDR3 is 15 residues long. The CDR3 sequence is CASSYSGQNTGELFF. The CDR3 bases are TGTGCCAGCAGTTACTCTGGACAGAACACCGGGGAGCTGTTTTTT.

The rearrangement links TRBV27 to TRBJ1-1, with D possibly TRBD1 on 6 matching bases. Germline-derived CDR1 and CDR2 are MNHEY and SMNVEV (reference sequence). The CDR3 is 14 residues long. The V end lost 2 bases, the J end lost 1 base, and 8 bases lay between the germline ends. The CDR3 reads CASSLVQGNTEAFF. The DNA for the CDR3 is TGTGCCAGCAGTTTAGTACAGGGGAACACTGAAGCTTTCTTT.